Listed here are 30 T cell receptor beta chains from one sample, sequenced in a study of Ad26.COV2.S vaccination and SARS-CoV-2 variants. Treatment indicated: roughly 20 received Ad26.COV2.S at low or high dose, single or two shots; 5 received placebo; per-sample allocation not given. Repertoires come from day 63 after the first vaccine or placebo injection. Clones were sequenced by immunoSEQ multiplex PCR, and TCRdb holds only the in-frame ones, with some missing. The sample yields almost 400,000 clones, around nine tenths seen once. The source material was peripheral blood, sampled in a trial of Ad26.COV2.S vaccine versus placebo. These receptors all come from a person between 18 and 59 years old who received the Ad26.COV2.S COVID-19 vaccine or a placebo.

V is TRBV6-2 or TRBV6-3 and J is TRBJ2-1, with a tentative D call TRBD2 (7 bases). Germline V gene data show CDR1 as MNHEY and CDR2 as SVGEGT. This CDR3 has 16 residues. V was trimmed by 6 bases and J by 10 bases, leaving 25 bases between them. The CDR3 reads CASSTPRGGGRVEQFF. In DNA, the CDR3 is TGTGCCAGCAGCACCCCTCGAGGGGGGGGGAGAGTGGAGCAGTTCTTC.

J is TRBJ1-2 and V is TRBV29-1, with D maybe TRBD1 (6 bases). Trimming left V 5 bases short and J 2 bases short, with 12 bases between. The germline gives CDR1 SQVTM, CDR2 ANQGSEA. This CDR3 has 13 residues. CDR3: CSVPSDRNYGYTF. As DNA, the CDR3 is TGCAGCGTTCCTTCCGACAGGAACTATGGCTACACCTTC.

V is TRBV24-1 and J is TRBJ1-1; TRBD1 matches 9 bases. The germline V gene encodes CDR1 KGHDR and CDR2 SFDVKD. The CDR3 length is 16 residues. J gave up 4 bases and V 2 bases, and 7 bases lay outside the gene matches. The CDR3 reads CATSDSAGTGSTEAFF. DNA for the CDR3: TGTGCCACCAGTGATTCTGCCGGGACAGGGTCCACTGAAGCTTTCTTT.

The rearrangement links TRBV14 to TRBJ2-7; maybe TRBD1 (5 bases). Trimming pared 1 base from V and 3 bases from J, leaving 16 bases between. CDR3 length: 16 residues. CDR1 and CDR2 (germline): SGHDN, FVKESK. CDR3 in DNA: TGTGCCAGCAGCCAAGGGTTGGGGCTGTTCAGCTACGAGCAGTACTTC. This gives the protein CASSQGLGLFSYEQYF. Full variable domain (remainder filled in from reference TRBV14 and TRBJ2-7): EAGVTQFPSHSVIEKGQTVTLRCDPISGHDNLYWYRRVMGKEIKFLLHFVKESKQDESGMPNNRFLAERTGGTYSTLKVQPAELEDSGVYFCASSQGLGLFSYEQYFGPGTRLTVT.

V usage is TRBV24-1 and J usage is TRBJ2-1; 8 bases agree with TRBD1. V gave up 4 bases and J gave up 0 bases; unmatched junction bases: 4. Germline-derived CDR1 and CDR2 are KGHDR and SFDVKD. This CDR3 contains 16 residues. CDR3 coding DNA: TGTGCCACCAGTGACCGCGGACAGGGCTCCTACAATGAGCAGTTCTTC. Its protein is CATSDRGQGSYNEQFF.

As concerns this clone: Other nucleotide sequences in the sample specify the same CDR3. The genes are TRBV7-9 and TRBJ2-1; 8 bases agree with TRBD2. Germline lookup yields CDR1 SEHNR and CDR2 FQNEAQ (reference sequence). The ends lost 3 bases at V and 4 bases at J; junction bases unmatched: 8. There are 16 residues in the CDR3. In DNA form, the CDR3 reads TGTGCCAGCAGCTTGGATAGCGGGGTTTCGTACAATGAGCAGTTCTTC. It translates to CASSLDSGVSYNEQFF.

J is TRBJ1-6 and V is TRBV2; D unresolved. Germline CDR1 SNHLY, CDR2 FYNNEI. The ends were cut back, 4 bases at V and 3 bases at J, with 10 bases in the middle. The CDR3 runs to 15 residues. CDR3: CASSAPRDYNSPLHF. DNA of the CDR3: TGTGCCAGCAGTGCACCAAGGGACTATAATTCACCCCTCCACTTT. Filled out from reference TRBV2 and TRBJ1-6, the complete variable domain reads EPEVTQTPSHQVTQMGQEVILRCVPISNHLYFYWYRQILGQKVEFLVSFYNNEISEKSEIFDDQFSVERPDGSNFTLKIRSTKLEDSAMYFCASSAPRDYNSPLHFGNGTRLTVT.

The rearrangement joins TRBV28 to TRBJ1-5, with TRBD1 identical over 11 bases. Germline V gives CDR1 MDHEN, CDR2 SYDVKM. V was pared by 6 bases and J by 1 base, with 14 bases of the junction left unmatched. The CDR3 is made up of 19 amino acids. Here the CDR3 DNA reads TGTGCCAGCAGCCAAGCTTGGGGACAGGGGGGTAGAAGCAATCAGCCCCAGCATTTT. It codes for CASSQAWGQGGRSNQPQHF.

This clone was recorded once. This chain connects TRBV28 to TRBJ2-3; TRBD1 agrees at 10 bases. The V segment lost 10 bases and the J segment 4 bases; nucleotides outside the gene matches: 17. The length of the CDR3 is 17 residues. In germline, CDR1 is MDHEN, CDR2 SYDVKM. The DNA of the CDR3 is TGTGCCACCCTAAATCTCCCGGGACAGGGGTCCCCAGATACGCAGTATTTT. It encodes CATLNLPGQGSPDTQYF.

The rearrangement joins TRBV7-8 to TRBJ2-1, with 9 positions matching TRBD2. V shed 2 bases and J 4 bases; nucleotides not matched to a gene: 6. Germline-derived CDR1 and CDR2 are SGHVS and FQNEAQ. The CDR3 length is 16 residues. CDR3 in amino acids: CASSLMAGGGYNEQFF. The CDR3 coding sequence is TGTGCCAGCAGCTTAATGGCGGGAGGGGGGTACAATGAGCAGTTCTTC. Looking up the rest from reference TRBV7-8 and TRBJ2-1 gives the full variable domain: GAGVSQSPRYKVAKRGQDVALRCDPISGHVSLFWYQQALGQGPEFLTYFQNEAQLDKSGLPSDRFFAERPEGSVSTLKIQRTQQEDSAVYLCASSLMAGGGYNEQFFGPGTRLTVL.

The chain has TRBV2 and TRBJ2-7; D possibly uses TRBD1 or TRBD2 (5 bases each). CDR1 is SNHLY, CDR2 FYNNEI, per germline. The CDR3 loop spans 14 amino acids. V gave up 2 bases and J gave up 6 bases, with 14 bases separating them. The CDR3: CASSESRGGGEQYF. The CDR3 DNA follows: TGTGCCAGCAGTGAAAGTAGGGGTGGGGGCGAGCAGTACTTC.

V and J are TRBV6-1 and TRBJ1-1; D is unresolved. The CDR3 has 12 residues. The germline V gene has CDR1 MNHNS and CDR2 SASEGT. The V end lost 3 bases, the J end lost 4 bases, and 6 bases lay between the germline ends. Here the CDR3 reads CASSDVGTEAFF. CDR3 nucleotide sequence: TGTGCCAGCAGTGATGTAGGCACTGAAGCTTTCTTT.

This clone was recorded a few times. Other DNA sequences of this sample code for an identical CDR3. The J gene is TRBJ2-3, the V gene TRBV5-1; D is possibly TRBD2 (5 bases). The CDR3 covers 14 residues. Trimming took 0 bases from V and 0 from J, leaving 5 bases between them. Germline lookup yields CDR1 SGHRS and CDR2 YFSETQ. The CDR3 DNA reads TGCGCCAGCAGCTTGGCGGGGAGCACAGATACGCAGTATTTT. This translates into CASSLAGSTDTQYF. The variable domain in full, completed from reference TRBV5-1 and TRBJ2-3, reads KAGVTQTPRYLIKTRGQQVTLSCSPISGHRSVSWYQQTPGQGLQFLFEYFSETQRNKGNFPGRFSGRQFSNSRSEMNVSTLELGDSALYLCASSLAGSTDTQYFGPGTRLTVL.

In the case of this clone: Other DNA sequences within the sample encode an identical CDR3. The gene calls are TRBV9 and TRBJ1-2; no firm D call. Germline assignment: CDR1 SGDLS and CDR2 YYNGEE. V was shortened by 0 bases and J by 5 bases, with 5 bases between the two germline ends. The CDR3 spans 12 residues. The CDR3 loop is CASSVEGYGYTF. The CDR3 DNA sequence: TGTGCCAGCAGCGTAGAAGGTTATGGCTACACCTTC.

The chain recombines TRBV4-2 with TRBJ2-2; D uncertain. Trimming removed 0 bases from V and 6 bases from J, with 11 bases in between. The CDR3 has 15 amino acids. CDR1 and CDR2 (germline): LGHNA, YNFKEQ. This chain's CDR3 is CASSQDWMDSGELFF. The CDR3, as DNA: TGTGCCAGCAGCCAAGATTGGATGGATTCCGGGGAGCTGTTTTTT.

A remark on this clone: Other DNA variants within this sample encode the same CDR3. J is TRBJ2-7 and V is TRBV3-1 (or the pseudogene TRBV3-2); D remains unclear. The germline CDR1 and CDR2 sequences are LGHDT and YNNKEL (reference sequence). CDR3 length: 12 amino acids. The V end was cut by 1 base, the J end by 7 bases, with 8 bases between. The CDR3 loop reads CASSQGGWEQYF. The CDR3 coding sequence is TGTGCCAGCAGCCAAGGCGGTTGGGAGCAGTACTTC.

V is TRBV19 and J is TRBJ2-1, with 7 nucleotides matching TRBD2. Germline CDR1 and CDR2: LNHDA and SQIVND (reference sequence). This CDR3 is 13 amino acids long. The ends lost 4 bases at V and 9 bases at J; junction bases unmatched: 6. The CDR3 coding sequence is TGTGCCAGTAGTACTATAGCTAGCGGTGAGCAGTTCTTC. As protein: CASSTIASGEQFF.

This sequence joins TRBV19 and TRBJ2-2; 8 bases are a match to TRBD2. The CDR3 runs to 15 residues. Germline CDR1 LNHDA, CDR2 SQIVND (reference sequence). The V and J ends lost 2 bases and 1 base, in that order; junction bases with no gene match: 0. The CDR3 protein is CASSISGRNTGELFF. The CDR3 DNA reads TGTGCCAGTAGTATAAGCGGGAGGAACACCGGGGAGCTGTTTTTT.

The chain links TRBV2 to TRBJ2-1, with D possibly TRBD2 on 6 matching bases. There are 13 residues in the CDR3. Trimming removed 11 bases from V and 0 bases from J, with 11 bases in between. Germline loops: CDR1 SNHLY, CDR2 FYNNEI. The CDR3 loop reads CAAGGSSYNEQFF. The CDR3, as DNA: TGTGCCGCCGGAGGGAGCTCCTACAATGAGCAGTTCTTC.

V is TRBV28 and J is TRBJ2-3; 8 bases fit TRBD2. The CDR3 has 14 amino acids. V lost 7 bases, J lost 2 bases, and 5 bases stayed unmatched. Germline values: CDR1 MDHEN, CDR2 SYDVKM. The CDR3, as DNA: TGTGCCAGCACTGTAGCGGGGTACACAGATACGCAGTATTTT. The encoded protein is CASTVAGYTDTQYF.

CDR3 residues: CASSLTFGSSYEQYF. The CDR3 DNA follows: TGTGCCAGCAGCTTAACGTTTGGGAGCTCCTACGAGCAGTACTTC. V gene TRBV7-3 combines with J gene TRBJ2-7; TRBD2 might be the D (5 bases). Germline V gives CDR1 SGHTA, CDR2 FQGTGA. Between the trimmed V and J ends, which lost 0 bases and 0 bases, there was a span of 9 bases. The CDR3 spans 15 residues.

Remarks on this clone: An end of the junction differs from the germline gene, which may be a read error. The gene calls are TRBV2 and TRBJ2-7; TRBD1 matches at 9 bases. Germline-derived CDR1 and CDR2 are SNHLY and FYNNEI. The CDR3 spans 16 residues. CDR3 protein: CASREVLGQGSYEQYF. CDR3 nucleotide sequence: TGTGCCAGCAGGGAAGTGTTGGGACAGGGCTCCTACGAGCAGTACTTC.

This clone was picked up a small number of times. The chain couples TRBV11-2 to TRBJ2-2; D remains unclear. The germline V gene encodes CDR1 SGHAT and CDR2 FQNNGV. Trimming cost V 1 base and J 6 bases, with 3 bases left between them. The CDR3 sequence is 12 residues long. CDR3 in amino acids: CASSLGPGELFF. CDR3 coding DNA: TGTGCCAGCAGCTTAGGACCCGGGGAGCTGTTTTTT.

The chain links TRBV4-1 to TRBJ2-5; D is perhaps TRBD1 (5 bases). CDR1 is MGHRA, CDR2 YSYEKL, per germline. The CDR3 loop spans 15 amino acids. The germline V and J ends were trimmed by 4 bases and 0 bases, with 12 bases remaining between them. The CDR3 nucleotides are TGCGCCAGCAGCCGGGGCCTAGAACACCAAGAGACCCAGTACTTC. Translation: CASSRGLEHQETQYF.

Here the CDR3 DNA reads TGTGCCAGCAGCAATGAAGGTTTGGGCCAGCCCCAGCATTTT. Translated, it gives CASSNEGLGQPQHF. This chain links TRBV5-6 with TRBJ1-5; no reliable D call. In germline, CDR1 is SGHDT, CDR2 YYEEEE. Trimming cost V 4 bases and J 7 bases, with 15 bases left between them. This CDR3 has 14 amino acids.

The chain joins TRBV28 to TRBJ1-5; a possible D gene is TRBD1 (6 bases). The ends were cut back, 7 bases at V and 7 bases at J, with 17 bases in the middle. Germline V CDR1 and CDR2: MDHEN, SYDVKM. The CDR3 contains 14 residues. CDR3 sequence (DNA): TGTGCCAGCATCCCTTCAGGGGCGGGCCAGCCCCAGCATTTT. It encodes CASIPSGAGQPQHF.

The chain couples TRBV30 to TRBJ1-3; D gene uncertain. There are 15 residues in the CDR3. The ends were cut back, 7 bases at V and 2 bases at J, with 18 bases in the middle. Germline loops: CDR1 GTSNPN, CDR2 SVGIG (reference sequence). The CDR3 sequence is CALYRELVTGNTIYF. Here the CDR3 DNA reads TGTGCCTTGTACCGGGAACTCGTCACTGGAAACACCATATATTTT. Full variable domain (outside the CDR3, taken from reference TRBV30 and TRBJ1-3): SQTIHQWPATLVQPVGSPLSLECTVEGTSNPNLYWYRQAAGRGLQLLFYSVGIGQISSEVPQNLSASRPQDRQFILSSKKLLLSDSGFYLCALYRELVTGNTIYFGEGSWLTVV.

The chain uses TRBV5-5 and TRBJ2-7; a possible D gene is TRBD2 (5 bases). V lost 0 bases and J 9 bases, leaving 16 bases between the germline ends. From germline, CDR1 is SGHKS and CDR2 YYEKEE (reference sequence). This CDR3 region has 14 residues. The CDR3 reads CASSLANSFRGQYF. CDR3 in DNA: TGTGCCAGCAGCTTGGCCAACAGTTTTCGGGGGCAGTACTTC. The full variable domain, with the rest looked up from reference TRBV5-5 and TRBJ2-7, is DAGVTQSPTHLIKTRGQQVTLRCSPISGHKSVSWYQQVLGQGPQFIFQYYEKEERGRGNFPDRFSARQFPNYSSELNVNALLLGDSALYLCASSLANSFRGQYFGPGTRLTVT.

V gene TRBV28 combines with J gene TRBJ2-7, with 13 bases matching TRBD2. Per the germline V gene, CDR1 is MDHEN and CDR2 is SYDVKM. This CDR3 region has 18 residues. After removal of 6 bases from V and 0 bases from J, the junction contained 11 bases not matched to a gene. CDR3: CASRPGLAGAPSSYEQYF. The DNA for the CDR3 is TGTGCCAGCAGGCCAGGACTAGCGGGAGCCCCGAGCTCCTACGAGCAGTACTTC.

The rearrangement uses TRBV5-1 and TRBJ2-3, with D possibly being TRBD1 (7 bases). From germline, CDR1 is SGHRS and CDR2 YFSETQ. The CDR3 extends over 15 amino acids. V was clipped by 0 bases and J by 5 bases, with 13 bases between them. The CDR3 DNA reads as TGCGCCAGCAGCTTGGGACAGGGAGGAAGAGATACGCAGTATTTT. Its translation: CASSLGQGGRDTQYF.